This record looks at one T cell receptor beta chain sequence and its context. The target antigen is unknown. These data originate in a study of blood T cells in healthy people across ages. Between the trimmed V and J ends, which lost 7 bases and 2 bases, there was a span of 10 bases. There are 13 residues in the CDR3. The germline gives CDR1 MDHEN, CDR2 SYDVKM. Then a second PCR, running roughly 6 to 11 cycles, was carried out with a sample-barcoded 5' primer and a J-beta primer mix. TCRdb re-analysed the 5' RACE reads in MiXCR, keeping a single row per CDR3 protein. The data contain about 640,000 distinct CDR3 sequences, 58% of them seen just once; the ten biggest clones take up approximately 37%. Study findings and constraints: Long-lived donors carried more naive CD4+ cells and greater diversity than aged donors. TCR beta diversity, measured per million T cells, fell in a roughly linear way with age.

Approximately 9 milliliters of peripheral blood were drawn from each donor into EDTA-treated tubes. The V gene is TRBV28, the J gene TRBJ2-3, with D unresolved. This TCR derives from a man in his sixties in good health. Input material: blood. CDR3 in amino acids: CASISHNTDTQYF. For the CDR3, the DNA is TGTGCCAGCATCTCGCATAACACAGATACGCAGTATTTT. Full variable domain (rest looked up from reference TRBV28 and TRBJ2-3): DVKVTQSSRYLVKRTGEKVFLECVQDMDHENMFWYRQDPGLGLRLIYFSYDVKMKEKGDIPEGYSVSREKKERFSLILESASTNQTSMYLCASISHNTDTQYFGPGTRLTVL.